This TCR beta chain emerged from a study of T-cell reconstitution after alpha-beta-depleted transplantation in children. Germline loops: CDR1 SGHRS, CDR2 YFSETQ. This CDR3 is 12 amino acids long. Preparation of the TCRbeta library was carried out with unique molecular identifiers. TCRdb processed the PCR reads anew with MiXCR; each CDR3 protein has one entry. Of around 380,000 distinct CDR3 sequences in the sample, roughly 10% are singletons; the top ten hold 4.5% to 6.5%. Many counts were recorded for this clonotype. The junction differs from germline at one of its ends, possibly a read error. The TCR originated in a human donor who donated a stem cell graft to a child with acute myeloid leukemia. Sequenced here: PBMCs from the stem cell graft donor, sampled from the stem cell graft. The chain employs TRBV5-1 and TRBJ2-3; unclear D gene. The CDR3 nucleotides are TGTGCCAGCAGTTTTGGCACAGATACGCAGTATTTT. Translated: CASSFGTDTQYF.